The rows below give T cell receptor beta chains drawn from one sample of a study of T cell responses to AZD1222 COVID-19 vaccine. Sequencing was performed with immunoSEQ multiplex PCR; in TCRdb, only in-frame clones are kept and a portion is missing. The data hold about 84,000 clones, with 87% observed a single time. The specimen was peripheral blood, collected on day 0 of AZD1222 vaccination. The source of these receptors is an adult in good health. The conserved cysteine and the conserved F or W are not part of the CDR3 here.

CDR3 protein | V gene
DSGSFTDTQY | TRBV12-3/TRBV12-4
ASSQGGAYGYT | TRBV7-8
ASSYLQNEQF | TRBV6-2/TRBV6-3
ASSVVPGNSPLH | TRBV9
ASRRDSTGTTEAF | TRBV12-5
ASSKSRESLLDEQF | TRBV27
ASSLDRGQRPTDTQY | TRBV11-2
ASSLPGDTQY | TRBV6-5
ASSPRDDEQF | TRBV2
ASRGTGANVLT | TRBV18
ASSPKPDSGNEQY | TRBV5-1
ASSIRVEAYEQY | TRBV19
AIGLLGSTTEAF | TRBV10-3
ASSDSVGGRETQY | TRBV6-1
AYTSGNTGELF | TRBV30
ASSPREDSTDTQY | TRBV18
ASSPRLAGLQETQY | TRBV9
ASSVIGVGANVLT | TRBV9
ASSSSIRALNSPLH | TRBV7-9
ASSEGQGLSGYT | TRBV6-1
ATSDTTSDDNEQF | TRBV24-1
ASSEVTVIKDYT | TRBV6-1
ASSLAGQGYELF | TRBV5-4
SASWDYEQY | TRBV20-1
ASSRDSNYGYT | TRBV23-1
ASSPWEKGGYT | TRBV6-6
ASSPGTIYGYT | TRBV18
ASSYPDGDEQF | TRBV6-6
ASSLAAGLSTDTQY | TRBV11-2
ASSVEDTIY | TRBV9
ASSEVTRAGNQPQH | TRBV6-1
ASSYGGSYNEQF | TRBV6-5
ASSSPGGENYGYT | TRBV19